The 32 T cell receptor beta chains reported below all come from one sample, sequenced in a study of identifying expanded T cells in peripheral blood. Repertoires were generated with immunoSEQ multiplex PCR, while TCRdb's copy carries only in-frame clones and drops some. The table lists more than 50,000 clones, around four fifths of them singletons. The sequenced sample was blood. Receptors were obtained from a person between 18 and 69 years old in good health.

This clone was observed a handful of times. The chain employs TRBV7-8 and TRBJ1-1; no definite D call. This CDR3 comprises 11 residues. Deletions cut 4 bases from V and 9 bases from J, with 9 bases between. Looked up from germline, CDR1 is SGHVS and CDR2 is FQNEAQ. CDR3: CASSSRSQAFF. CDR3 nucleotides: TGTGCCAGCAGCTCGCGGTCTCAAGCTTTCTTT.

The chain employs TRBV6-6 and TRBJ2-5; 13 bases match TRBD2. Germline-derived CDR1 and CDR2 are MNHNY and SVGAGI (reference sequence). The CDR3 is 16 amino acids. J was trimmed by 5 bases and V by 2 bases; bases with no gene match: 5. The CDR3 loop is CASSYQTSGRTETQYF. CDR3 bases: TGTGCCAGCAGTTACCAGACTAGCGGGAGGACGGAGACCCAGTACTTC.

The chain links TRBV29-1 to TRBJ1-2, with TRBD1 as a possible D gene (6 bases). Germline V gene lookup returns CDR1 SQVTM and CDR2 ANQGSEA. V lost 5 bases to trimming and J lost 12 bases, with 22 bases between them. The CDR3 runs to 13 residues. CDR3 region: CSVLQGQAPEHTF. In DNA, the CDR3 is TGCAGCGTTCTGCAGGGGCAGGCCCCGGAACACACCTTC.

The CDR3 nucleotides read TGTGCCAGCACCACAAACGTAGGGACAGAGCAGTTCTTC. Amino acids: CASTTNVGTEQFF. The V and J genes are TRBV7-8 and TRBJ2-1; weak D call: TRBD1 (6 bases). Looked up from germline, CDR1 is SGHVS and CDR2 is FQNEAQ. The ends were cut back, 7 bases at V and 10 bases at J, with 17 bases in the middle. The CDR3 has 13 residues.

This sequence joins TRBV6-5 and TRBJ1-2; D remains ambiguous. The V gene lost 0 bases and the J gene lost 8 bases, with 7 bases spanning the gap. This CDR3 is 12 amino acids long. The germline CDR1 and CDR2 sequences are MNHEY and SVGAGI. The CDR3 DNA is TGTGCCAGCAGTTACTCCGGGGTAGGCTACACCTTC. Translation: CASSYSGVGYTF.

DNA of the CDR3: TGTGCCAGCAGTGAATCGTTACCGGCTAGCTCCTACGAGCAGTACTTC. This codes for CASSESLPASSYEQYF. This rearrangement joins TRBV6-1 to TRBJ2-7, with no clear D. Trimming left V 2 bases short and J 0 bases short, with 14 bases between. CDR1 MNHNS and CDR2 SASEGT come from the germline V gene. There are 16 residues in the CDR3.

Here the CDR3 reads CASSVGTVNTGELFF. The CDR3 nucleotides are TGTGCCAGCAGCGTCGGGACAGTGAACACCGGGGAGCTGTTTTTT. The chain couples TRBV9 to TRBJ2-2; 7 bases line up with TRBD1. V dropped 2 bases and J dropped 1; count of bases not matched to a gene: 2. CDR1 and CDR2 (germline): SGDLS, YYNGEE. The CDR3 extends over 15 amino acids.

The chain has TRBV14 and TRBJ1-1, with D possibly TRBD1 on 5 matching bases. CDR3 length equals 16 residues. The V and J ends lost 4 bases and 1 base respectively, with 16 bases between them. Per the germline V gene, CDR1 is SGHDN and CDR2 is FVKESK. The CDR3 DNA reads TGTGCCAGCAGCCTACGCACCCCAAGGGGGAACACTGAAGCTTTCTTT. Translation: CASSLRTPRGNTEAFF.

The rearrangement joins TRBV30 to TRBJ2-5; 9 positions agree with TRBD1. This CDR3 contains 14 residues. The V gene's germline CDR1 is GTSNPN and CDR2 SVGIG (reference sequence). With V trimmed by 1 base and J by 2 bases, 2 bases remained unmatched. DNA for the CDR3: TGTGCCTGGAGTGGGACAGGGGCGCAAGAGACCCAGTACTTC. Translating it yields CAWSGTGAQETQYF.

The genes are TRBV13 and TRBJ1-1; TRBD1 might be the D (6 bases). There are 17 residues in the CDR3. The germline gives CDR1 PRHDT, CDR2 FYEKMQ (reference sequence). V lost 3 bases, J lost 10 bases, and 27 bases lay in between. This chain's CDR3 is CASSFGNLRGTGNGAFF. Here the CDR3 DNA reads TGTGCCAGCAGCTTCGGGAATCTAAGGGGGACGGGGAATGGAGCTTTCTTT. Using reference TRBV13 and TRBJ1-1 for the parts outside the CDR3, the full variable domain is AAGVIQSPRHLIKEKRETATLKCYPIPRHDTVYWYQQGPGQDPQFLISFYEKMQSDKGSIPDRFSAQQFSDYHSELNMSSLELGDSALYFCASSFGNLRGTGNGAFFGQGTRLTVV.

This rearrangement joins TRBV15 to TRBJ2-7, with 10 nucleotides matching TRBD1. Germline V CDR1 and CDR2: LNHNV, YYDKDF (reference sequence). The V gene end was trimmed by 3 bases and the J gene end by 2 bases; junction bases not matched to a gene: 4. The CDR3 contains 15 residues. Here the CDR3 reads CATSSSGTGAYEQYV. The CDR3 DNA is TGTGCCACCAGCAGTTCAGGGACAGGGGCCTACGAGCAGTACGTC.

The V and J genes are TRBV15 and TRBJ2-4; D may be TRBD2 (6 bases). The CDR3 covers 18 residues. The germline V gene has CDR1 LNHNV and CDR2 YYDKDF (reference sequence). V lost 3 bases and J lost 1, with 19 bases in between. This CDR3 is CATSRGHAAGLAKNIQYF. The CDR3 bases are TGTGCCACCAGCAGGGGCCACGCGGCGGGATTGGCCAAAAACATTCAGTACTTC.

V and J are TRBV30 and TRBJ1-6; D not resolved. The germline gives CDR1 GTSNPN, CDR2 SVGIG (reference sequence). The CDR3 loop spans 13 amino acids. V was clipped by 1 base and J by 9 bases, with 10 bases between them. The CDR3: CAWSDYNGSPLHF. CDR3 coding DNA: TGTGCCTGGAGTGACTACAACGGTTCACCCCTCCACTTT.

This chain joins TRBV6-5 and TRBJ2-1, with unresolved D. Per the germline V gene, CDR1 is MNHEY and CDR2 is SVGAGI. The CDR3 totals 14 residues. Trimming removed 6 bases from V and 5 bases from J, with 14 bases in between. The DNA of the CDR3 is TGTGCCAGCAGAGTATACCTAGGGAACAATGAGCAGTTCTTC. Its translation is CASRVYLGNNEQFF.

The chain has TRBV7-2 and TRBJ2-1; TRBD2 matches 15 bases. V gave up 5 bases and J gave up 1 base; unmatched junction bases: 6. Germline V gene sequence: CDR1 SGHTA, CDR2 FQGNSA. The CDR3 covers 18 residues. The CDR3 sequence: CASSHGTSGRPSYNEQFF. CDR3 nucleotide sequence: TGTGCCAGCAGCCATGGGACTAGCGGGAGGCCTTCCTACAATGAGCAGTTCTTC.

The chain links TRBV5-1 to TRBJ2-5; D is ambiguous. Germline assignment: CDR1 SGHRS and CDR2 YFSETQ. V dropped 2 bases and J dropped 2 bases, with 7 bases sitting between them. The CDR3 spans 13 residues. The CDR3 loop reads CASSFAGQETQYF. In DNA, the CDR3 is TGCGCCAGCAGCTTTGCCGGGCAAGAGACCCAGTACTTC.

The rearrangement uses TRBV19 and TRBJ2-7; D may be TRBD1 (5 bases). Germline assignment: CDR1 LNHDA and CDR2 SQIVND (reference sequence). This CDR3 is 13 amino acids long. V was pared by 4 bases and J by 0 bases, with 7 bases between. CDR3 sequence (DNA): TGTGCCAGTAGTACGGACACCTCCTACGAGCAGTACTTC. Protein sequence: CASSTDTSYEQYF.

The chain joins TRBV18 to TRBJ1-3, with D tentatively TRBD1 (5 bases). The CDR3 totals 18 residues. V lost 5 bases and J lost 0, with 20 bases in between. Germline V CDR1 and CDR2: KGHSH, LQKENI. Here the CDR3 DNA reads TGTGCCAGCTCAACACTACATATCGGGACCGACTCTGGAAACACCATATATTTT. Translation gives CASSTLHIGTDSGNTIYF.

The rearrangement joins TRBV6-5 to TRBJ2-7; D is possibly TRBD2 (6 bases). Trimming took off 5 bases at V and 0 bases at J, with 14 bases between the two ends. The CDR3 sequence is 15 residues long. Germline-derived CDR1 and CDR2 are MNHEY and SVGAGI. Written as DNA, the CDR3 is TGTGCCAGCAGTGGGGGGACCCTTACCTCCTACGAGCAGTACTTC. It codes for CASSGGTLTSYEQYF.

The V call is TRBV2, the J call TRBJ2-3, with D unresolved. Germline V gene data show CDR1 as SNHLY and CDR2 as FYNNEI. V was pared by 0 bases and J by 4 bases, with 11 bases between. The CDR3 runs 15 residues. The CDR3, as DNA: TGTGCCAGCAGTGAAGCGGGGTCCGGGCCAGATACGCAGTATTTT. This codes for CASSEAGSGPDTQYF.

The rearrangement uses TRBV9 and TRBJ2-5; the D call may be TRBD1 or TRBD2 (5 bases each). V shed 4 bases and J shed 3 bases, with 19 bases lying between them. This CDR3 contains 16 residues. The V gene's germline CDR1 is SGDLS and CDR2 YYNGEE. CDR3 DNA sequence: TGTGCCAGCAGCCCTCGGTACGGGGCGAAGGAAGAGACCCAGTACTTC. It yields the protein CASSPRYGAKEETQYF.

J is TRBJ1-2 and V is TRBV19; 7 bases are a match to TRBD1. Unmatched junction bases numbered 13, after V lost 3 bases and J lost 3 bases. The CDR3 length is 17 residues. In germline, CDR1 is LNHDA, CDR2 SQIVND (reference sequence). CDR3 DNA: TGTGCCAGTAGTATTCCCAGAGGTGGAGGGGGCCACTATGGCTACACCTTC. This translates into CASSIPRGGGGHYGYTF.

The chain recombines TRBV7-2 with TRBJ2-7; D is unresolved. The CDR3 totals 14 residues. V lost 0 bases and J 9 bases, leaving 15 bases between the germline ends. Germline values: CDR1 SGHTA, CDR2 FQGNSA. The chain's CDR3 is CASSLALSDSSQYF. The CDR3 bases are TGTGCCAGCAGCTTAGCGCTCTCCGATTCATCGCAGTACTTC.

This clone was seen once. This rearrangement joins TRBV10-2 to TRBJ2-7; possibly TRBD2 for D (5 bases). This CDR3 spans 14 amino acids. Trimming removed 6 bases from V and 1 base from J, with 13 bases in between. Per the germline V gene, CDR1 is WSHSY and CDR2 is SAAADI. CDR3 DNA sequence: TGCGCCAGCAGCAATGTCAGGACTTCCTACGAGCAGTACTTC. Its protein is CASSNVRTSYEQYF.

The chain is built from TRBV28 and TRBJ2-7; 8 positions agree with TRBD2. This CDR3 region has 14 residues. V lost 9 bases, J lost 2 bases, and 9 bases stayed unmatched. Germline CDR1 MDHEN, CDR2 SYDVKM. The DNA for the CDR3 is TGTGCCAGTAGAAGCGGGAGAGTACCCTACGAGCAGTACTTC. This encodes CASRSGRVPYEQYF. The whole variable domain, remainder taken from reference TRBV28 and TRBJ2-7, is DVKVTQSSRYLVKRTGEKVFLECVQDMDHENMFWYRQDPGLGLRLIYFSYDVKMKEKGDIPEGYSVSREKKERFSLILESASTNQTSMYLCASRSGRVPYEQYFGPGTRLTVT.

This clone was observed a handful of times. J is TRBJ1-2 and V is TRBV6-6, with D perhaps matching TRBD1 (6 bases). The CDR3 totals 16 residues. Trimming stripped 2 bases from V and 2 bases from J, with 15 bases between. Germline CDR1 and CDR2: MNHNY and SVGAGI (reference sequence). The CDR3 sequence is CASSYAFRGANYGYTF. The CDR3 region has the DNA TGTGCCAGCAGTTACGCTTTTCGGGGGGCGAACTATGGCTACACCTTC.

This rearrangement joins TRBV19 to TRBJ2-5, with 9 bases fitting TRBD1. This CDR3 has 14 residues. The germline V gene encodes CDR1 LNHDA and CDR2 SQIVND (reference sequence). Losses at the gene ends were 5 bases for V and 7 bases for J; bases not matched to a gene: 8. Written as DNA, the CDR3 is TGTGCCAGTAGTCCTACGGACAGGGGAGGGACCCAGTACTTC. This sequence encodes CASSPTDRGGTQYF. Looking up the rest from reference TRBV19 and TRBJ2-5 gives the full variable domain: DGGITQSPKYLFRKEGQNVTLSCEQNLNHDAMYWYRQDPGQGLRLIYYSQIVNDFQKGDIAEGYSVSREKKESFPLTVTSAQKNPTAFYLCASSPTDRGGTQYFGPGTRLLVL.

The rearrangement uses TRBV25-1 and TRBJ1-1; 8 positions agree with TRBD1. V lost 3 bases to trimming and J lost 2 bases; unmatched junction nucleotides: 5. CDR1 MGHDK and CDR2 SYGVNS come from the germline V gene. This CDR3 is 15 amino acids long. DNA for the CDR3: TGTGCCAGCAGTGACCGACAGGGGTACAACACTGAAGCTTTCTTT. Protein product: CASSDRQGYNTEAFF. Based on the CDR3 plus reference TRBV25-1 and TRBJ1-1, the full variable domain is EADIYQTPRYLVIGTGKKITLECSQTMGHDKMYWYQQDPGMELHLIHYSYGVNSTEKGDLSSESTVSRIRTEHFPLTLESARPSHTSQYLCASSDRQGYNTEAFFGQGTRLTVV.

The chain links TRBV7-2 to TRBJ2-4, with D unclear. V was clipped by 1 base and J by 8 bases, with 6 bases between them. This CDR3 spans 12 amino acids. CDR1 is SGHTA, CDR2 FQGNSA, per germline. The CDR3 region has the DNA TGTGCCAGCAGCTTAGATAGCTACATTCAGTACTTC. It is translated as CASSLDSYIQYF.

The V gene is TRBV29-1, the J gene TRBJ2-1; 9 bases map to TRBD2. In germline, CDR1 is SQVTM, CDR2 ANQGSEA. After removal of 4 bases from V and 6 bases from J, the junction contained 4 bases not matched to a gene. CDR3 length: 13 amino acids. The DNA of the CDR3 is TGCAGCGTTGTTGGCGGGAGGGCCAATGAGCAGTTCTTC. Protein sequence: CSVVGGRANEQFF.

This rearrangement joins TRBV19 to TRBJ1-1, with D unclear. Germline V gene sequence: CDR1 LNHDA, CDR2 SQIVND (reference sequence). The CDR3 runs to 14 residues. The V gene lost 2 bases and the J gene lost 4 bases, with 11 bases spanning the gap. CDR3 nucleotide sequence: TGTGCCAGTAGTATAAGGATAGGAGCCACTGAAGCTTTCTTT. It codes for CASSIRIGATEAFF.

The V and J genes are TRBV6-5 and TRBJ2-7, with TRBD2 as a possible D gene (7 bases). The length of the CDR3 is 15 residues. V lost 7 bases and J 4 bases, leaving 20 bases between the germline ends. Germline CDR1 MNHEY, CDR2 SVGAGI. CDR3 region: CASKVREGEKYEQYF. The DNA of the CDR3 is TGTGCCAGCAAGGTGAGGGAGGGGGAAAAATACGAGCAGTACTTC.